Listed below are T cell receptor beta chains from one sample, sequenced in a study of CD8+ T cells in alopecia areata. The data were produced by immunoSEQ multiplex PCR, yet TCRdb's version contains in-frame clones alone and is incomplete. Among approximately 65,000 clones listed, under 55% were seen once. The sequences come from CD8+ T cells sorted from blood, collected at week 0. These receptors originate from a human donor with alopecia areata. CDR3s include the opening cysteine and the closing phenylalanine or tryptophan. Fields, in order: J gene, D gene, V gene, clone size, CDR3 protein, CDR3 DNA. D genes are given only for firm matches. The size field is filled for only some rows; it gives once, few, many or a size class.

>TRBJ1-5|-|TRBV25-1|many
CASSPRRKGRVSNQPQHF
TGTGCCAGCAGCCCTCGGAGAAAGGGAAGGGTAAGCAATCAGCCCCAGCATTTT
>TRBJ2-7|TRBD1|TRBV4-1|-
CASSPTGDEQYF
TGCGCCAGCAGCCCAACAGGGGACGAGCAGTACTTC
>TRBJ2-7|-|TRBV29-1|-
CSVEENYEQYF
TGCAGCGTTGAAGAGAACTACGAGCAGTACTTC
>TRBJ2-7|-|TRBV7-9|few
CASRGYRDNLHEQYF
TGTGCCAGCAGGGGATACCGGGACAATCTGCACGAGCAGTACTTC
>TRBJ1-1|TRBD1|TRBV29-1|-
CSAVDRAEAFF
TGCAGCGCTGTCGACAGGGCTGAAGCTTTCTTT
>TRBJ2-7|TRBD1|TRBV6-5|once
CASSYSGRGHEQYF
TGTGCCAGCAGTTACTCGGGCAGGGGGCACGAGCAGTACTTC
>TRBJ2-7|-|TRBV7-9|-
CASSRQAYEQYF
TGTGCCAGCAGCAGACAAGCGTACGAGCAGTACTTC
>TRBJ1-1|TRBD1|TRBV4-1|once
CASSQGYPGQGGAEAFF
TGCGCCAGCAGCCAAGGCTATCCGGGACAGGGGGGAGCTGAAGCTTTCTTT
>TRBJ2-4|-|TRBV10-2|many
CASSESGGMAKNIQYF
TGCGCCAGCAGTGAGTCGGGCGGGATGGCCAAAAACATTCAGTACTTC
>TRBJ2-7|TRBD1|TRBV5-6|-
CASSLATGGEQYF
TGTGCCAGCAGCTTGGCCACAGGGGGAGAGCAGTACTTC
>TRBJ1-2|TRBD1|TRBV29-1|-
CSVADRGILNGYTF
TGCAGCGTGGCGGACAGGGGAATTCTTAATGGCTACACCTTC
>TRBJ2-5|-|TRBV9|many
CASSPWTAQETQYF
TGTGCCAGCAGCCCCTGGACAGCCCAAGAGACCCAGTACTTC
>TRBJ2-5|-|TRBV4-1|-
CASSQESATETQYF
TGCGCCAGCAGCCAAGAATCGGCCACGGAGACCCAGTACTTC
>TRBJ2-1|TRBD2|TRBV5-1|-
CASSAGTSGISSYNEQFF
TGCGCCAGCAGCGCGGGGACTAGCGGGATATCGTCCTACAATGAGCAGTTCTTC
>TRBJ2-7|-|TRBV28|-
CASSYPPPGANSDPYEQYF
TGTGCCAGCAGTTATCCCCCCCCTGGTGCGAACAGCGATCCCTACGAGCAGTACTTC
>TRBJ1-3|-|TRBV23-1|-
CASASGNTIYF
TGCGCCAGCGCATCTGGAAACACCATATATTTT
>TRBJ2-1|-|TRBV7-9|many
CASSLEDEQFF
TGTGCCAGCAGCTTAGAGGATGAGCAGTTCTTC
>TRBJ2-7|-|TRBV29-1|-
CSVAETDSYEQYF
TGCAGCGTTGCCGAGACAGACTCCTACGAGCAGTACTTC
>TRBJ2-1|-|TRBV7-8|-
CASHERVPYNEQFF
TGTGCCAGCCACGAGCGGGTCCCTTACAATGAGCAGTTCTTC
>TRBJ1-1|-|TRBV5-6|-
CASSLKPGMNTEAFF
TGTGCCAGCAGCTTGAAGCCGGGCATGAACACTGAAGCTTTCTTT
>TRBJ2-5|-|TRBV6-5|-
CASKEYSQETQYF
TGTGCCAGCAAGGAGTATTCTCAAGAGACCCAGTACTTC
>TRBJ2-5|TRBD2|TRBV4-1|few
CASSQDAGGPKTQYF
TGCGCCAGCAGCCAAGATGCGGGAGGGCCGAAGACCCAGTACTTC
>TRBJ2-7|-|TRBV6-5|-
CASSYSAGTSEQYF
TGTGCCAGCAGTTACTCGGCGGGTACAAGCGAGCAGTACTTC
>TRBJ2-1|TRBD2|TRBV30|-
CAWNPGLAGGVSFF
TGTGCCTGGAATCCGGGACTAGCGGGAGGTGTCTCGTTCTTC
>TRBJ1-1|-|TRBV19|few
CASSMGLNTEAFF
TGTGCCAGTAGTATGGGGCTGAACACTGAAGCTTTCTTT
>TRBJ1-5|-|TRBV7-8|-
CASSLNRGNQPQHF
TGTGCCAGCAGCTTAAACAGGGGCAATCAGCCCCAGCATTTT
>TRBJ2-7|-|TRBV10-3|many
CAISEGYSYEQYF
TGTGCCATCAGTGAGGGTTACTCCTACGAGCAGTACTTC
>TRBJ2-1|-|TRBV29-1|-
CSVVDWNYNEQFF
TGCAGCGTTGTTGACTGGAACTACAATGAGCAGTTCTTC
>TRBJ1-1|-|TRBV7-9|-
CASSLGRTEAFF
TGTGCCAGCAGCTTAGGACGGACTGAAGCTTTCTTT
>TRBJ2-7|-|TRBV29-1|-
CSVGLHRQSTVLGEQYF
TGCAGCGTAGGGCTCCATCGACAATCGACAGTTTTGGGGGAGCAGTACTTC
>TRBJ1-1|-|TRBV9|-
CASSVRLNTEAFF
TGTGCCAGCAGCGTACGCCTGAACACTGAAGCTTTCTTT
>TRBJ2-5|-|TRBV7-9|-
CASSSSGYQETQYF
TGTGCCAGCAGCAGCTCAGGGTACCAAGAGACCCAGTACTTC
>TRBJ2-1|TRBD2|TRBV9|-
CASSPTQLAWGNNEQFF
TGTGCCAGCAGCCCCACCCAACTAGCGTGGGGAAACAATGAGCAGTTCTTC
>TRBJ2-3|-|TRBV7-3|-
CASSLTGGRASTQYF
TGTGCCAGCAGCTTAACCGGCGGCCGGGCCAGCACGCAGTATTTT
>TRBJ1-2|TRBD1|TRBV7-9|once
CASSPRTGNHYGYTF
TGTGCCAGCAGCCCCCGGACAGGAAATCACTATGGCTACACCTTC
>TRBJ2-7|TRBD2|TRBV11-2|-
CASSSPASGSIYEQYF
TGTGCCAGCAGCTCCCCCGCTAGCGGGAGTATCTACGAGCAGTACTTC
>TRBJ2-2|-|TRBV27|few
CASQPGTSLAELFF
TGTGCCAGCCAACCCGGGACTTCGTTAGCGGAGCTGTTTTTT
>TRBJ2-7|-|TRBV19|-
CASSAAGYEQYF
TGTGCCAGTAGTGCGGCCGGCTACGAGCAGTACTTC
>TRBJ2-5|-|TRBV6-5|few
CASSYIDETQYF
TGTGCCAGCAGTTACATTGATGAGACCCAGTACTTC
>TRBJ2-2|-|TRBV7-3|few
CASSLTVGELFF
TGTGCCAGCAGCTTAACGGTCGGGGAGCTGTTTTTT
>TRBJ2-7|TRBD1|TRBV19|-
CASSPSTAGGEITRYEQYF
TGTGCCAGTAGTCCGTCTACGGCAGGGGGCGAAATCACCCGCTACGAGCAGTACTTC
>TRBJ2-5|-|TRBV9|-
CASSKYWTAQETQYF
TGTGCCAGCAGCAAATACTGGACGGCACAAGAGACCCAGTACTTC
>TRBJ2-1|-|TRBV4-1|once
CASSPSSRFEQFF
TGCGCCAGCAGCCCCTCGAGCAGATTTGAGCAGTTCTTC
>TRBJ2-7|-|TRBV6-6|-
CASSRTEREQYF
TGTGCCAGCAGCAGGACTGAACGAGAGCAGTACTTC
>TRBJ1-2|TRBD1|TRBV29-1|-
CSVATGSGGYTF
TGCAGCGTTGCGACAGGGAGTGGAGGCTACACCTTC
>TRBJ2-7|TRBD1|TRBV30|few
CAWSANRGPFEQYF
TGTGCCTGGAGTGCCAACAGGGGACCCTTCGAGCAGTACTTC
>TRBJ2-7|-|TRBV29-1|-
CSVGERADYEQYF
TGCAGCGTTGGTGAGCGGGCAGACTACGAGCAGTACTTC
>TRBJ2-5|-|TRBV2|-
CASIDPGPSPQETQYF
TGTGCCAGCATCGATCCAGGACCCAGTCCCCAAGAGACCCAGTACTTC